This entry lists 22 T cell receptor beta chains sequenced from one sample in a study of graft-versus-host responses after intestinal transplantation. The protocol was immunoSEQ multiplex PCR, while the TCRdb copy is restricted to in-frame clones and leaves out a portion. The table records around 18,000 clones, over 80% of them present only once. The material sequenced was PBMCs, taken 110 days after intestinal transplant. All receptors come from a human patient who received an intestinal transplant, so some T cells may come from the graft donor.

This chain links TRBV28 with TRBJ2-1, with 13 bases that match TRBD2. Trimming cost V 3 bases and J 2 bases; bases outside gene matches: 1. Germline-derived CDR1 and CDR2 are MDHEN and SYDVKM. The CDR3 contains 16 residues. The CDR3 coding sequence is TGTGCCAGCAGTTTTGGACTAGCGGGAGCCTACAATGAGCAGTTCTTC. It translates to CASSFGLAGAYNEQFF.

The chain uses TRBV6-1 and TRBJ1-2; D might be TRBD1 (6 bases). V was shortened by 6 bases and J by 5 bases, with 13 bases between the two germline ends. Germline CDR1 is MNHNS and CDR2 is SASEGT. There are 13 residues in the CDR3. The CDR3 DNA follows: TGTGCCAGCAGACCGGACAGCATTTATGGCTACACCTTC. Amino acids: CASRPDSIYGYTF.

The J gene is TRBJ2-7, the V gene TRBV5-6; the D is unclear. V shed 0 bases and J shed 2 bases, with 9 bases lying between them. CDR1 is SGHDT, CDR2 YYEEEE, per germline. This CDR3 is built from 14 residues. The CDR3 region is CASSLGQIPYEQYF. The CDR3 DNA follows: TGTGCCAGCAGCTTGGGGCAGATACCCTACGAGCAGTACTTC.

This CDR3 is CSVVPGPNTGELFF. The CDR3 DNA reads as TGCAGCGTTGTACCGGGCCCGAACACCGGGGAGCTGTTTTTT. J is TRBJ2-2 and V is TRBV29-1, with D uncertain. Trimming cost V 4 bases and J 0 bases, with 9 bases left between them. This CDR3 is built from 14 residues. Germline CDR1 is SQVTM and CDR2 is ANQGSEA.

The chain has TRBV28 and TRBJ2-1; D call uncertain. Germline values: CDR1 MDHEN, CDR2 SYDVKM. Trimming removed 1 base from V and 10 bases from J, with 23 bases in between. The CDR3 runs 17 residues. The CDR3 bases are TGTGCCAGCAGTTTATTTTACCCCCCGACCGATTTCCTCGAGCAGTTCTTC. Translation: CASSLFYPPTDFLEQFF.

This chain uses TRBV5-8 with TRBJ1-2; D not certain. V lost 2 bases to trimming and J lost 4 bases, with 12 bases between them. Germline V gives CDR1 SGHTS, CDR2 YDEGEE. The CDR3 totals 14 residues. The CDR3 is CASSFRPTVYGYTF. The CDR3 DNA sequence: TGTGCCAGCAGCTTTCGCCCAACGGTCTATGGCTACACCTTC.

This clone was counted only a few times. The V and J genes are TRBV6-1 and TRBJ1-1; a possible D gene is TRBD1 (6 bases). The CDR3 consists of 14 residues. V was shortened by 1 base and J by 1 base, with 7 bases between the two germline ends. The germline V gene has CDR1 MNHNS and CDR2 SASEGT. CDR3 amino acids: CASSEGGGNTEAFF. For the CDR3, the DNA is TGTGCCAGCAGTGAAGGAGGGGGGAACACTGAAGCTTTCTTT.

This chain uses TRBV7-9 with TRBJ1-2; D is unresolved. This CDR3 is built from 11 residues. CDR1 and CDR2 from the germline V gene are SEHNR and FQNEAQ (reference sequence). Trimming shortened V by 1 base and J by 8 bases, and 5 bases separated the two germline ends. The CDR3 spells CASSLGQGYTF. CDR3 bases: TGTGCCAGCAGCTTAGGACAAGGCTACACCTTC.

This chain connects TRBV28 to TRBJ1-5; D not resolved. The V end lost 3 bases, the J end lost 0 bases, and 9 bases lay between the germline ends. The length of the CDR3 is 15 residues. Germline CDR1 and CDR2: MDHEN and SYDVKM. CDR3: CASSFGQNSNQPQHF. The CDR3 DNA reads as TGTGCCAGCAGTTTTGGCCAAAATAGCAATCAGCCCCAGCATTTT.

This clone was picked up a small number of times. The chain is built from TRBV6-4 and TRBJ2-3; 9 nucleotides match TRBD2. Germline V gene data show CDR1 as MRHNA and CDR2 as SNTAGT. V gave up 0 bases and J gave up 5 bases; unmatched junction bases: 6. This CDR3 spans 16 amino acids. CDR3 in DNA: TGTGCCAGCAGTGACTCGGCGGGAGGGCCGGGAGATACGCAGTATTTT. Amino acid sequence: CASSDSAGGPGDTQYF.

This clone is a singleton in its sample. The chain combines TRBV7-3 with TRBJ2-3; 7 positions agree with TRBD2. CDR3 length equals 16 residues. Losses at the gene ends were 5 bases for V and 2 bases for J; bases not matched to a gene: 10. Germline V gene data show CDR1 as SGHTA and CDR2 as FQGTGA. CDR3: CASSRAGLADTDTQYF. The CDR3 nucleotides are TGTGCCAGCAGCCGAGCGGGATTAGCGGACACAGATACGCAGTATTTT.

This clone was seen just once. The chain couples TRBV7-8 to TRBJ1-1; D uncertain. Per the germline V gene, CDR1 is SGHVS and CDR2 is FQNEAQ. The CDR3 consists of 14 residues. Between the trimmed V and J ends, which lost 2 bases and 3 bases, there was a span of 10 bases. CDR3 sequence: CASSLPGGDTEAFF. CDR3 DNA: TGTGCCAGCAGCTTACCGGGCGGGGACACTGAAGCTTTCTTT.

The V and J genes are TRBV9 and TRBJ1-1; 7 bases align to TRBD1. CDR1 is SGDLS and CDR2 is YYNGEE in the germline V gene. V lost 3 bases, J lost 5 bases, and 7 bases stayed unmatched. The CDR3 has 14 amino acids. CDR3 residues: CASSGDLQGTEAFF. The CDR3 nucleotides are TGTGCCAGCAGCGGCGACCTACAGGGGACTGAAGCTTTCTTT.

The chain carries TRBV30 and TRBJ2-3; 9 positions agree with TRBD2. Looked up from germline, CDR1 is GTSNPN and CDR2 is SVGIG (reference sequence). There are 14 residues in the CDR3. After removal of 2 bases from V and 5 bases from J, the junction contained 5 bases not matched to a gene. The CDR3 loop reads CAWSWVAGVDTQYF. Written as DNA, the CDR3 is TGTGCCTGGAGTTGGGTAGCGGGAGTAGATACGCAGTATTTT.

The chain recombines TRBV5-8 with TRBJ2-1; 10 nucleotides align to TRBD2. The CDR3 length is 17 residues. CDR1 is SGHTS and CDR2 is YDEGEE in the germline V gene. V shed 1 base and J 0 bases; nucleotides not matched to a gene: 4. The CDR3 sequence is CASSLLSGRSSYNEQFF. DNA of the CDR3: TGTGCCAGCAGCTTGCTTAGCGGGAGGAGCTCCTACAATGAGCAGTTCTTC.

The chain is built from TRBV2 and TRBJ1-2; possible D gene TRBD1, 5 bases. Germline assignment: CDR1 SNHLY and CDR2 FYNNEI. With 7 bases removed from V and 3 bases from J, the gap between germline ends came to 12 bases. CDR3 length: 13 residues. The CDR3 coding sequence is TGTGCCAGCATTGAGGGGACCTACTATGGCTACACCTTC. Protein: CASIEGTYYGYTF.

This clone appeared once. The chain joins TRBV28 to TRBJ2-7, with D perhaps being TRBD1 or TRBD2 (5 bases each). The CDR3 extends over 15 amino acids. Deletions cut 1 base from V and 0 bases from J, with 10 bases between. Germline assignment: CDR1 MDHEN and CDR2 SYDVKM. The CDR3 spells CASSLSGGYSYEQYF. DNA of the CDR3: TGTGCCAGCAGTTTATCTGGGGGATACTCCTACGAGCAGTACTTC.

V and J are TRBV29-1 and TRBJ2-5; perhaps TRBD1 as D (6 bases). Germline CDR1 is SQVTM and CDR2 is ANQGSEA. The CDR3 contains 13 residues. Trimming took off 2 bases at V and 5 bases at J, with 12 bases between the two ends. CDR3 protein: CSVEPGGGETQYF. The CDR3 coding sequence is TGCAGCGTTGAACCTGGGGGCGGGGAGACCCAGTACTTC. The full variable domain, with the rest looked up from reference TRBV29-1 and TRBJ2-5, is SAVISQKPSRDICQRGTSLTIQCQVDSQVTMMFWYRQQPGQSLTLIATANQGSEATYESGFVIDKFPISRPNLTFSTLTVSNMSPEDSSIYLCSVEPGGGETQYFGPGTRLLVL.

The rearrangement links TRBV5-1 to TRBJ2-7; possible D gene TRBD2, 5 bases. CDR3 size: 15 residues. Germline-derived CDR1 and CDR2 are SGHRS and YFSETQ. With 4 bases removed from V and 2 bases from J, the gap between germline ends came to 16 bases. This CDR3 is CASSILPGSTYEQYF. The CDR3 nucleotides are TGCGCCAGCAGCATACTACCGGGATCTACCTACGAGCAGTACTTC.

V is TRBV10-1 and J is TRBJ1-1; 7 positions agree with TRBD1. The germline V gene has CDR1 WNHNN and CDR2 SYGVQD (reference sequence). V lost 10 bases, J lost 5 bases, and 10 bases stayed unmatched. The CDR3 covers 13 residues. The CDR3 here is CATTTGPETEAFF. DNA for the CDR3: TGCGCCACCACGACAGGGCCAGAGACTGAAGCTTTCTTT.

The chain joins TRBV4-1 to TRBJ2-1; 12 bases are shared with TRBD2. V shed 5 bases and J 8 bases; nucleotides not matched to a gene: 10. The CDR3 is made up of 16 amino acids. Germline V gives CDR1 MGHRA, CDR2 YSYEKL. Here the CDR3 reads CASSKPPSGRAYEQFF. CDR3 bases: TGCGCCAGCAGCAAACCCCCTAGCGGGAGGGCCTATGAGCAGTTCTTC.

The rearrangement uses TRBV9 and TRBJ1-1, with D possibly being TRBD1 (5 bases). Germline V gene lookup returns CDR1 SGDLS and CDR2 YYNGEE. V was cut by 0 bases and J by 4 bases, with 7 bases left in between. The CDR3 runs 13 residues. The CDR3 region is CASSVVGTTEAFF. The CDR3 coding sequence is TGTGCCAGCAGCGTAGTCGGGACCACTGAAGCTTTCTTT.